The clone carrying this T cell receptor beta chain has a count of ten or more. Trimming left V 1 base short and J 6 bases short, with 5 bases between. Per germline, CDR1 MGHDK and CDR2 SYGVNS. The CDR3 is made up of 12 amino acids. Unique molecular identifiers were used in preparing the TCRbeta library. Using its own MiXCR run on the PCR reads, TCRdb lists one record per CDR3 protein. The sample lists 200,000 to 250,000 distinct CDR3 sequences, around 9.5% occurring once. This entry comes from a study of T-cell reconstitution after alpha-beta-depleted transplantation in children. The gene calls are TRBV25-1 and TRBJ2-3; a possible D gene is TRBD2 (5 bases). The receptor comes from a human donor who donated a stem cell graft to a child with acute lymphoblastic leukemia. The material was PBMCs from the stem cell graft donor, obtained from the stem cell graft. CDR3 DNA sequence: TGTGCCAGCAGTGAATGGGAGGATACGCAGTATTTT. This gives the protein CASSEWEDTQYF.